The 20 T cell receptor beta chains below all came from one sample that was sequenced in a study of neurological immune-mediated disorders. Using its own MiXCR run on the 5' RACE reads, TCRdb lists one record per CDR3 protein. The table includes 40,000 or so distinct CDR3 sequences, over 8.5% detected once. Time point described: technical triplicate 1. The sample was PBMCs. These receptors were obtained from a man aged 55 to 70 with HTLV-1-associated myelopathy (HAM/TSP).

V usage is TRBV24-1 and J usage is TRBJ1-5; a weak D match, TRBD1 (5 bases). Per germline, CDR1 KGHDR and CDR2 SFDVKD. The CDR3 loop spans 15 amino acids. The V end lost 3 bases, the J end lost 9 bases, and 17 bases lay between the germline ends. In nucleotides, the CDR3 is TGTGCCACCAGTGATAGGGGAGCGAGCAATACGCCCCAGCATTTT. Its translation is CATSDRGASNTPQHF.

This clonotype was observed at least ten times. This chain uses TRBV6-8 with TRBJ2-7; tentatively, D is TRBD2 (6 bases). Trimming left V 10 bases short and J 6 bases short, with 25 bases between. The CDR3 totals 15 residues. Per germline, CDR1 MNHGY and CDR2 SAAAGT. The CDR3 protein is CATSRGGGNRVEQYF. CDR3 DNA sequence: TGTGCCACCTCGAGGGGTGGCGGGAACCGGGTCGAGCAGTACTTC.

This clonotype appeared many times. The chain employs TRBV5-1 and TRBJ2-1; 9 nucleotides agree with TRBD2. CDR3 length equals 18 residues. Germline V gives CDR1 SGHRS, CDR2 YFSETQ. The V and J ends lost 0 bases and 4 bases, in that order; junction bases with no gene match: 11. CDR3 nucleotides: TGCGCCAGCAGCTTGGAGGGGACTAGCCCAGAGGGATACAATGAGCAGTTCTTC. Its protein is CASSLEGTSPEGYNEQFF. Full variable domain (rest looked up from reference TRBV5-1 and TRBJ2-1): KAGVTQTPRYLIKTRGQQVTLSCSPISGHRSVSWYQQTPGQGLQFLFEYFSETQRNKGNFPGRFSGRQFSNSRSEMNVSTLELGDSALYLCASSLEGTSPEGYNEQFFGPGTRLTVL.

The chain uses TRBV28 and TRBJ2-1; 8 nucleotides line up with TRBD2. J lost 2 bases, V lost 4 bases, and 7 bases had no gene match. The CDR3 is 16 residues long. Germline CDR1 is MDHEN and CDR2 is SYDVKM. The CDR3 loop reads CASSSGGGRTYNEQFF. Here the CDR3 DNA reads TGTGCCAGCAGTTCCGGGGGCGGGAGGACCTACAATGAGCAGTTCTTC. Drawing the rest from reference TRBV28 and TRBJ2-1, the complete variable domain is DVKVTQSSRYLVKRTGEKVFLECVQDMDHENMFWYRQDPGLGLRLIYFSYDVKMKEKGDIPEGYSVSREKKERFSLILESASTNQTSMYLCASSSGGGRTYNEQFFGPGTRLTVL.

This clonotype was recorded many times. This chain connects TRBV4-3 to TRBJ2-7; tentatively, D is TRBD2 (5 bases). From germline, CDR1 is LGHNA and CDR2 YSLEER. This CDR3 contains 14 residues. Trimming left V 0 bases short and J 3 bases short, with 9 bases between. The CDR3 bases are TGCGCCAGCAGCCAAGATTACACTAGCTACGAGCAGTACTTC. Translating it yields CASSQDYTSYEQYF.

This clonotype was detected ten times or more. The chain joins TRBV6-6 to TRBJ2-2; D may be TRBD2 (5 bases). V was pared by 2 bases and J by 0 bases, with 13 bases between. CDR3 length equals 17 residues. Germline CDR1 is MNHNY and CDR2 is SVGAGI (reference sequence). CDR3 in amino acids: CASSYQLTRANTGELFF. In DNA form, the CDR3 reads TGTGCCAGCAGTTACCAACTTACGAGGGCGAACACCGGGGAGCTGTTTTTT.

This clonotype was seen many times. V gene TRBV6-5 combines with J gene TRBJ2-7; no clear D gene. Trimming took off 4 bases at V and 7 bases at J, with 11 bases between the two ends. The CDR3 covers 12 residues. Germline CDR1 and CDR2: MNHEY and SVGAGI. The CDR3 protein is CASSSRLTEQYF. CDR3 coding DNA: TGTGCCAGCAGTTCCCGTTTGACTGAGCAGTACTTC.

This clonotype showed up many times. The chain combines TRBV5-6 with TRBJ2-1; 11 bases map to TRBD2. CDR1 is SGHDT, CDR2 YYEEEE, per germline. V shed 4 bases and J 3 bases; nucleotides not matched to a gene: 6. The CDR3 covers 16 residues. CDR3 nucleotide sequence: TGTGCCAGCAGCCAAACCGGGACTAGCGGCTACAATGAGCAGTTCTTC. Protein: CASSQTGTSGYNEQFF.

This clonotype was recorded at least ten times. V is TRBV5-1 and J is TRBJ2-3; TRBD2 matches 15 bases. CDR3 size: 15 residues. Germline lookup yields CDR1 SGHRS and CDR2 YFSETQ. J lost 9 bases, V lost 4 bases, and 6 bases had no gene match. Here the CDR3 reads CASSPTGLAGGTQYF. The CDR3 bases are TGCGCCAGCAGCCCCACCGGACTAGCGGGAGGGACGCAGTATTTT.

This clonotype has ten or more counts. The CDR3 loop is CASSYLRGSYEQYF. The CDR3 DNA sequence: TGCGCCAGCAGCTACCTCCGGGGGTCCTACGAGCAGTACTTC. The chain links TRBV5-1 to TRBJ2-7; D might be TRBD2 (6 bases). V was cut by 3 bases and J by 1 base, with 11 bases left in between. The CDR3 covers 14 residues. Germline V gives CDR1 SGHRS, CDR2 YFSETQ.

This clonotype was seen ten or more times. The CDR3 DNA reads TGTGCCAGCAGGGCAGACAGAAATAATTCACCCCTCCACTTT. This translates into CASRADRNNSPLHF. The rearrangement joins TRBV12-3 or TRBV12-4 to TRBJ1-6; a weak D match, TRBD1 (5 bases). The V gene lost 6 bases and the J gene lost 5 bases, with 11 bases spanning the gap. The CDR3 extends over 14 amino acids.

In this sample, this clonotype turned up many times. The chain employs TRBV12-3 or TRBV12-4 and TRBJ2-5, with 8 bases that match TRBD1. The CDR3 has 14 amino acids. V shed 5 bases and J 1 base; nucleotides not matched to a gene: 3. Here the CDR3 DNA reads TGTGCCAGCAGTATGGGACAGGTCCAAGAGACCCAGTACTTC. Translation gives CASSMGQVQETQYF.

This clonotype showed up many times. The J gene is TRBJ2-2, the V gene TRBV11-3; the D is unclear. The length of the CDR3 is 13 residues. Germline CDR1 is SGHNT and CDR2 is YENEEA. Deletions cut 0 bases from V and 7 bases from J, with 6 bases between. CDR3 amino acids: CASSLDQSGELFF. The CDR3 nucleotides read TGTGCCAGCAGCTTAGATCAGAGCGGGGAGCTGTTTTTT.

This clonotype was detected ten times or more. The rearrangement links TRBV5-1 to TRBJ2-2; 7 bases line up with TRBD2. V shed 2 bases and J 4 bases; nucleotides not matched to a gene: 5. CDR3 size: 15 residues. The germline CDR1 and CDR2 sequences are SGHRS and YFSETQ. CDR3 DNA: TGCGCCAGCAGCTTCGAAAGCGGGACCACCGGGGAGCTGTTTTTT. Translated: CASSFESGTTGELFF.

The sample holds many counts of this clonotype. The chain employs TRBV5-1 and TRBJ2-7, with a possible D match to TRBD2 (5 bases). V shed 0 bases and J shed 2 bases, with 15 bases lying between them. CDR1 SGHRS and CDR2 YFSETQ come from the germline V gene. The CDR3 loop spans 16 amino acids. CDR3 coding DNA: TGCGCCAGCAGCTTGGCACCAGGACTTATTACCTACGAGCAGTACTTC. This sequence encodes CASSLAPGLITYEQYF. The full variable domain, completed using reference TRBV5-1 and TRBJ2-7, is KAGVTQTPRYLIKTRGQQVTLSCSPISGHRSVSWYQQTPGQGLQFLFEYFSETQRNKGNFPGRFSGRQFSNSRSEMNVSTLELGDSALYLCASSLAPGLITYEQYFGPGTRLTVT.

By sample fraction, this clonotype is medium-sized. This sequence joins TRBV20-1 and TRBJ1-1; 8 bases map to TRBD1. Germline trimming cut 6 bases from V and 8 bases from J; bases unmatched to any gene: 14. The germline V gene has CDR1 DFQATT and CDR2 SNEGSKA (reference sequence). The CDR3 contains 14 residues. The chain's CDR3 is CSARDSQGAGEAFF. Written as DNA, the CDR3 is TGCAGTGCAAGGGATTCTCAGGGGGCCGGAGAAGCTTTCTTT.

The CDR3 bases are TGTGCCAGCAGCATTAGCGGGAGGGTTAACGATGAGCAGTTCTTC. As protein: CASSISGRVNDEQFF. This sequence joins TRBV7-6 and TRBJ2-1; TRBD2 agrees at 11 bases. V shed 5 bases, J shed 8 bases, and the junction held 8 bases outside the gene matches. Germline V gene lookup returns CDR1 SGHVS and CDR2 FNYEAQ. The CDR3 is 15 residues long.

This clonotype was recorded at least ten times. The chain uses TRBV10-3 and TRBJ2-7; D uncertain. The CDR3 consists of 14 residues. Trimming removed 3 bases at V and 5 bases at J, with 14 bases between. From germline, CDR1 is ENHRY and CDR2 SYGVKD. The CDR3 region has the DNA TGTGCCATCAGTGACATGGCTGAGAGCGACGAGCAGTACTTC. Translated: CAISDMAESDEQYF.

The table lists this clonotype with many counts. The V gene is TRBV28, the J gene TRBJ2-3, with 7 bases that match TRBD2. Germline V gene lookup returns CDR1 MDHEN and CDR2 SYDVKM. CDR3 length: 16 residues. V was pared by 6 bases and J by 0 bases, with 9 bases of the junction left unmatched. The CDR3 DNA reads TGTGCCAGCAGCCGGGGACTAACCCTCAGCACAGATACGCAGTATTTT. It yields the protein CASSRGLTLSTDTQYF.

This chain connects TRBV2 to TRBJ1-5; D gene unclear. V shed 11 bases and J shed 0 bases, with 8 bases lying between them. Germline-derived CDR1 and CDR2 are SNHLY and FYNNEI. The CDR3 contains 12 residues. CDR3 nucleotides: TGTGCCGGTGGGAATAGCAATCAGCCCCAGCATTTT. Translated: CAGGNSNQPQHF.